This TCR beta chain was profiled in a study of beta chain features in type 1 diabetes. About this clone: Its antigen is currently unknown.

The sequenced template was cDNA made from the entire isolated RNA. Sequencing used immunoSEQ multiplex PCR; TCRdb keeps in-frame clones, though not all of them. The table has around 150,000 clones, about 8.1% seen once. This CDR3 spans 15 amino acids. V dropped 3 bases and J dropped 7 bases, with 16 bases sitting between them. Germline lookup yields CDR1 SGHVS and CDR2 FNYEAQ. General study findings and limits: More deletions and fewer insertions at VDJ junctions were found in patients with type 1 diabetes.

The rearrangement joins TRBV7-6 to TRBJ1-3; D uncertain. This clonotype was obtained from a man aged 18 to 35 in good health. What was sequenced was central memory CD4+ T cells from blood. In DNA form, the CDR3 reads TGTGCCAGCAGCTTTACTAGGGCGCAAGGGAACACCATATATTTT. Residues: CASSFTRAQGNTIYF.